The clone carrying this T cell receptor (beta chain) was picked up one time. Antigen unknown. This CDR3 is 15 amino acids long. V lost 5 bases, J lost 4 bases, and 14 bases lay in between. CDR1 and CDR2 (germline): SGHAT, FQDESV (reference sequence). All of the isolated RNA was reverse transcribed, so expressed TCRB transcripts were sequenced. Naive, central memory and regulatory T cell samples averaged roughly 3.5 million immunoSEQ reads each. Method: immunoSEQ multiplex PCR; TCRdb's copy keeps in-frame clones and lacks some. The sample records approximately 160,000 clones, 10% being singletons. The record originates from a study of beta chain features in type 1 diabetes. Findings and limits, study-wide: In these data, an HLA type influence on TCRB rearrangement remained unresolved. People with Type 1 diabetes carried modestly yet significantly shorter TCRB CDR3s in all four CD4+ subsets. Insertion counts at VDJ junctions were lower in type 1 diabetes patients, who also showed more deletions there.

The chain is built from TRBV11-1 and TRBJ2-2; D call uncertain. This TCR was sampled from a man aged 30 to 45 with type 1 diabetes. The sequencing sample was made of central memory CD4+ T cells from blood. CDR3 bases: TGTGCCAGCAGCCCCACCCGACACGCCACCGGGGAGCTGTTTTTT. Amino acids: CASSPTRHATGELFF.